Here is one TCR beta chain with its context. What it recognizes is unknown. The junction departs from the called germline gene at one end, perhaps through a read error. The data originate from a study of post-analysis software for immune sequencing data. Study results and limitations: When patients were compared with controls, five TRBV segments were more frequent, TRBV5-6, TRBV5-1 and TRBV20-1 among them.

The germline V gene encodes CDR1 SGHTA and CDR2 FQGNSA. This CDR3 contains 13 residues. The authors incorporated unique molecular identifiers into the TCR beta cDNA libraries. TCRdb itself ran the PCR reads through MiXCR, one entry per CDR3 protein. The sample holds over 700,000 distinct CDR3 sequences, approximately 30% seen once. The rearrangement links TRBV7-2 to TRBJ1-6, with D hard to call. This receptor was taken from a girl aged 10 to 17 with multiple sclerosis. The material sequenced was blood. The chain's CDR3 is CASSRVAYSPLHF. CDR3 coding DNA: TGTGCCAGCAGCCGGGTAGCGTATTCTCCCCTCCACTTT.